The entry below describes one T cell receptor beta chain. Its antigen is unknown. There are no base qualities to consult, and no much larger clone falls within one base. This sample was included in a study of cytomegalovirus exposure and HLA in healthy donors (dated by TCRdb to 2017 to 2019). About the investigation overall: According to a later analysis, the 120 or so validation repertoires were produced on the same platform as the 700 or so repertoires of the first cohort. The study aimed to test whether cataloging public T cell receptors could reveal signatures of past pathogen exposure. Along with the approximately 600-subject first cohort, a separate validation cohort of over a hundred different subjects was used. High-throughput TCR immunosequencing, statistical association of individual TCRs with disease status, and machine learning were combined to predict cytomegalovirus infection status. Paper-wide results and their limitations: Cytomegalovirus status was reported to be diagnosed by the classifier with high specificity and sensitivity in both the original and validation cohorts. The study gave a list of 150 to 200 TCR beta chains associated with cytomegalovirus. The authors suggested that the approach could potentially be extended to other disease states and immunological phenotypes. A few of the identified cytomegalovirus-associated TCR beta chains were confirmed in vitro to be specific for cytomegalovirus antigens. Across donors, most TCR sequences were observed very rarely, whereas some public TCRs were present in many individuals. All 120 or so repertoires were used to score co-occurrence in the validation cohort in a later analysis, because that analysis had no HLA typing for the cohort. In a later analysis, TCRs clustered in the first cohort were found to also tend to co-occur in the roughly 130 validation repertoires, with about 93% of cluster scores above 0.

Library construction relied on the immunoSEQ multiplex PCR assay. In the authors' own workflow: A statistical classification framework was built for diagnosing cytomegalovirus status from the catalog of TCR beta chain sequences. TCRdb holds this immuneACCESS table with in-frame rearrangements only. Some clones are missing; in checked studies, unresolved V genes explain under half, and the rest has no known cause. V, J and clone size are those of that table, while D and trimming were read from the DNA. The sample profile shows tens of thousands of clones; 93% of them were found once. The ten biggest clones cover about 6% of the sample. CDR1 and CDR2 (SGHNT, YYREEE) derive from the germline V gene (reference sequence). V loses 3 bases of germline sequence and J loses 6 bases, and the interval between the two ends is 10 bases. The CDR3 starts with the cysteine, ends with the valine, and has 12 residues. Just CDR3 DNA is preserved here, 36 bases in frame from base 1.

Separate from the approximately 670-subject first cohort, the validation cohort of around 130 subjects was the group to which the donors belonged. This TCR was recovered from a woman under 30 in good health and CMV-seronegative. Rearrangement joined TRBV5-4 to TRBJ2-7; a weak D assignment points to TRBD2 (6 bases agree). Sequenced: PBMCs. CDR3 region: CASSSGGAEQYV. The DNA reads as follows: TGTGCCAGCAGCTCCGGAGGGGCCGAGCAGTACGTC.